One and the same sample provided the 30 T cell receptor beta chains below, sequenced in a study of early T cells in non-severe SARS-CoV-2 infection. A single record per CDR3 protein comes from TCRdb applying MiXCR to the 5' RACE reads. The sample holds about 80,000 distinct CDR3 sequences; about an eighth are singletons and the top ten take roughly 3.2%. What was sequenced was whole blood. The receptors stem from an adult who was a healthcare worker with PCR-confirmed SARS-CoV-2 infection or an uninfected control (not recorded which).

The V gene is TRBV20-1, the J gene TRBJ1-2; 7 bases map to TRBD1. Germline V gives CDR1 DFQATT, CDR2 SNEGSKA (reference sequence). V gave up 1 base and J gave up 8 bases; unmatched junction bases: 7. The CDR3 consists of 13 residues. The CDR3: CSARVGQAGGYTF. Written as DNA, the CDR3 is TGCAGTGCTAGAGTCGGACAGGCCGGGGGCTACACCTTC.

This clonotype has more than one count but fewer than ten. The DNA for the CDR3 is TGTGCCAGCAGCCTAGACAGGGAGGAAAAACTGTTTTTT. Its translation is CASSLDREEKLFF. The genes are TRBV7-8 and TRBJ1-4; TRBD1 agrees at 7 bases. The CDR3 has 13 amino acids. V was clipped by 5 bases and J by 8 bases; unmatched bases: 5. Germline values: CDR1 SGHVS, CDR2 FQNEAQ.

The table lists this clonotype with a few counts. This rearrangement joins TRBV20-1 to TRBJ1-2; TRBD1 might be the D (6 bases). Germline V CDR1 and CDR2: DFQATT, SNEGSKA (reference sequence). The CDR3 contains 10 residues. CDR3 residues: CILGGNGYTF. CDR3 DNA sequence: TGCATCTTAGGGGGTAATGGCTACACCTTC.

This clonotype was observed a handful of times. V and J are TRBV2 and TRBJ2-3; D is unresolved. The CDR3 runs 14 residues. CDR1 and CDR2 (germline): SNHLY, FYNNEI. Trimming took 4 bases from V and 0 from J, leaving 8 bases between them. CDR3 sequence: CASSGQVSTDTQYF. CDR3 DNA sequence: TGTGCCAGCAGTGGCCAGGTTAGCACAGATACGCAGTATTTT.

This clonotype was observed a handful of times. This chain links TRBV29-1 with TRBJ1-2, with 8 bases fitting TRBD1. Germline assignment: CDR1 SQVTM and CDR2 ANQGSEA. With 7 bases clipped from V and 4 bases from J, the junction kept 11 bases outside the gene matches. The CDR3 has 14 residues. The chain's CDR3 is CSAVLQGVTYGYTF. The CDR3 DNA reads TGCAGCGCGGTATTACAGGGGGTTACCTATGGCTACACCTTC. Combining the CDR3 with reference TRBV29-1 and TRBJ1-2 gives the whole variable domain SAVISQKPSRDICQRGTSLTIQCQVDSQVTMMFWYRQQPGQSLTLIATANQGSEATYESGFVIDKFPISRPNLTFSTLTVSNMSPEDSSIYLCSAVLQGVTYGYTFGSGTRLTVV.

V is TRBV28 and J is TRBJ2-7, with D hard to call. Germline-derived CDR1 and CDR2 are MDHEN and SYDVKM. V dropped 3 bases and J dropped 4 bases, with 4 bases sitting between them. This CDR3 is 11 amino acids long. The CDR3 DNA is TGTGCCAGCAGTTTTCGGTACGAGCAGTACTTC. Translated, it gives CASSFRYEQYF.

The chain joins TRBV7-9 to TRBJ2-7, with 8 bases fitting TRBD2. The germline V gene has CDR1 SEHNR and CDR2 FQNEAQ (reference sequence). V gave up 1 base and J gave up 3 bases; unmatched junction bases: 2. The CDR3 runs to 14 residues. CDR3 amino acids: CASSLEGLGYEQYF. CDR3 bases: TGTGCCAGCAGCTTAGAGGGACTAGGCTACGAGCAGTACTTC.

CDR3 region: CAAGSKINEKLFF. DNA for the CDR3: TGTGCCGCAGGGAGCAAGATTAATGAAAAACTGTTTTTT. V and J are TRBV10-3 and TRBJ1-4; D possibly corresponds to TRBD1 (5 bases). Germline lookup yields CDR1 ENHRY and CDR2 SYGVKD. With 11 bases removed from V and 4 bases from J, the gap between germline ends came to 14 bases. The CDR3 consists of 13 residues.

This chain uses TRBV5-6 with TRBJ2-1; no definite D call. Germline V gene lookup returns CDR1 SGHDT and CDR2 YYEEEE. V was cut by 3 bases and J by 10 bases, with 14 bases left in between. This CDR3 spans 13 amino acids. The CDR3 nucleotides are TGTGCCAGCAGCTCGCAACCCGCGACAGAGCAGTTCTTC. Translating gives CASSSQPATEQFF.

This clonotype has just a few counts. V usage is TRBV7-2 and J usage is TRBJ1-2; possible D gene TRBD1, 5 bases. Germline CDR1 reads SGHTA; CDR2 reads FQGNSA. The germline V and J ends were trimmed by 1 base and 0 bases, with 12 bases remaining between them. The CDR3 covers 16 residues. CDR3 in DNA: TGTGCCAGCAGCTTAGAAACAGGCCGATCTAACTATGGCTACACCTTC. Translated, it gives CASSLETGRSNYGYTF.

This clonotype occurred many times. This CDR3 is CASSSQLVGNTIYF. CDR3 sequence (DNA): TGTGCCAGCAGCTCCCAGCTGGTGGGAAACACCATATATTTT. The chain combines TRBV7-8 with TRBJ1-3; D not certain. The CDR3 sequence is 14 residues long. Germline V gene sequence: CDR1 SGHVS, CDR2 FQNEAQ. V gave up 4 bases and J gave up 4 bases, with 11 bases separating them.

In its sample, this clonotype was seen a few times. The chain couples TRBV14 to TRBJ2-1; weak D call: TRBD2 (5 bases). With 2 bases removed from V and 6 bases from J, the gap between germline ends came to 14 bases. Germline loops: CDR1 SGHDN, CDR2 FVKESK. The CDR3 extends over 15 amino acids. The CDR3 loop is CASSQSRIRGNEQFF. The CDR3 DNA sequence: TGTGCCAGCAGCCAAAGCCGGATCCGGGGCAATGAGCAGTTCTTC.

This CDR3 is CASSSQGGLTSGELFF. The CDR3 nucleotides read TGTGCCAGCAGCTCTCAGGGGGGATTAACATCTGGGGAGCTGTTTTTT. The chain recombines TRBV7-3 with TRBJ2-2, with D possibly matching TRBD1 (7 bases). The CDR3 extends over 16 amino acids. Trimming left V 4 bases short and J 8 bases short, with 20 bases between. Germline V gives CDR1 SGHTA, CDR2 FQGTGA.

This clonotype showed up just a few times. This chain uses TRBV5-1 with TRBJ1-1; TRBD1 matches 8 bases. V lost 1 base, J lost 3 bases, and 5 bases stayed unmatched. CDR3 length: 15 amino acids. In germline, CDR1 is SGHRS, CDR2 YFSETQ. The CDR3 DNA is TGCGCCAGCAGCTTGTATCCGACAGGGGACACTGAAGCTTTCTTT. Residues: CASSLYPTGDTEAFF.

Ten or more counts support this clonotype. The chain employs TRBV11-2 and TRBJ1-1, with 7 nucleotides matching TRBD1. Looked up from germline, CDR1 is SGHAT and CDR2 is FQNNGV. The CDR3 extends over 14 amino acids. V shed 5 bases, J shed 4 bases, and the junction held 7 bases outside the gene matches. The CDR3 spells CASSPDRVGTEAFF. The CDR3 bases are TGTGCCAGCAGCCCAGACAGGGTTGGCACTGAAGCTTTCTTT.

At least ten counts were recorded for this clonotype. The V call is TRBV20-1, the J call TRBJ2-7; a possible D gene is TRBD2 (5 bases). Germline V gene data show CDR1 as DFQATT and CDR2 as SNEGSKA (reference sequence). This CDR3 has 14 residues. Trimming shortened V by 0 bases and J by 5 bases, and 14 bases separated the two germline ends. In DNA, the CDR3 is TGCAGTGCTAGAGAGCCGGGAACTGGTCACGAGCAGTACTTC. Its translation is CSAREPGTGHEQYF.

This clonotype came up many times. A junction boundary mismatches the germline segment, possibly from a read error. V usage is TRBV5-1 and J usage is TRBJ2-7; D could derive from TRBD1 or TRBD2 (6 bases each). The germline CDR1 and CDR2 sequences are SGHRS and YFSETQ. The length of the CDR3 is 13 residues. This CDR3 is CASSLGGGYEQYF. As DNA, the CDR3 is TGTGCCAGCAGTTTAGGAGGGGGCTACGAGCAGTACTTC.

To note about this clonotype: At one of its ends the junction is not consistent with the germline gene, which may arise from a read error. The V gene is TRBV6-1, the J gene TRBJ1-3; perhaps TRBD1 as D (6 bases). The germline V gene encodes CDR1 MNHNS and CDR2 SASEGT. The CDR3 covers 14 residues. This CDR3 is CATWTVQSGNTIYF. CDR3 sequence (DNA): TGTGCCACCTGGACAGTCCAATCTGGAAACACCATTTATTTT.

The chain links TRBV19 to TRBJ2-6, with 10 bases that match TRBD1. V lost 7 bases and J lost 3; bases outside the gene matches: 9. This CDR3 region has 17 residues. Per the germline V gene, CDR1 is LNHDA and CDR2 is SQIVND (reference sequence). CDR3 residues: CASKAPTGGYGANVLTF. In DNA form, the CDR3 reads TGTGCCAGTAAGGCCCCGACAGGGGGCTATGGGGCCAACGTCCTGACTTTC.

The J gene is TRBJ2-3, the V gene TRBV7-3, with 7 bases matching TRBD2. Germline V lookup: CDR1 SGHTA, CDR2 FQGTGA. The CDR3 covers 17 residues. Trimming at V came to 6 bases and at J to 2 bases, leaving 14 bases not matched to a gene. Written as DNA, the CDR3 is TGTGCCAGCAGTCCGGGAGGACTTTCTCAATACACAGATACGCAGTATTTT. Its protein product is CASSPGGLSQYTDTQYF.

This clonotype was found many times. DNA of the CDR3: TGTGCCAGCAGCGTACTAGCGGGCAGGGGAGATACGCAGTATTTT. As protein: CASSVLAGRGDTQYF. J is TRBJ2-3 and V is TRBV5-6, with 9 bases aligning to TRBD2. Germline loops: CDR1 SGHDT, CDR2 YYEEEE. V shed 4 bases, J shed 5 bases, and the junction held 8 bases outside the gene matches. This CDR3 contains 15 residues. Full variable domain (missing parts from reference TRBV5-6 and TRBJ2-3): DAGVTQSPTHLIKTRGQQVTLRCSPKSGHDTVSWYQQALGQGPQFIFQYYEEEERQRGNFPDRFSGHQFPNYSSELNVNALLLGDSALYLCASSVLAGRGDTQYFGPGTRLTVL.

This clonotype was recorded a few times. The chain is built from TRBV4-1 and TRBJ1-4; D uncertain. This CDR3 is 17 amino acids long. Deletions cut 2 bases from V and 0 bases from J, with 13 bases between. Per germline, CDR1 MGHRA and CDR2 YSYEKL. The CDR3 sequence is CASSQYLGMATNEKLFF. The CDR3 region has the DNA TGCGCCAGCAGCCAATATCTGGGGATGGCAACTAATGAAAAACTGTTTTTT.

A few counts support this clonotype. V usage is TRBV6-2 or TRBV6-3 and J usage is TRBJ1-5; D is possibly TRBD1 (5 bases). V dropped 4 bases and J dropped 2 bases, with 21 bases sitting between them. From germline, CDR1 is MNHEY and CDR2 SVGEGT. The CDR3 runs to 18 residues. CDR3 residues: CASSSNLLGEAGNQPQHF. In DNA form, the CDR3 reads TGTGCCAGCAGTTCCAATTTGTTGGGGGAGGCTGGCAATCAGCCCCAGCATTTT.

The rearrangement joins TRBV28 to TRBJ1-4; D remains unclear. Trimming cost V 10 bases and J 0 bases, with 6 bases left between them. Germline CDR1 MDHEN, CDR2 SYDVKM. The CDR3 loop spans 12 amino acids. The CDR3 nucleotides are TGTGCCATCTCAACAACTAATGAAAAACTGTTTTTT. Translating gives CAISTTNEKLFF. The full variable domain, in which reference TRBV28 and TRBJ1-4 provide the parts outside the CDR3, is DVKVTQSSRYLVKRTGEKVFLECVQDMDHENMFWYRQDPGLGLRLIYFSYDVKMKEKGDIPEGYSVSREKKERFSLILESASTNQTSMYLCAISTTNEKLFFGSGTQLSVL.

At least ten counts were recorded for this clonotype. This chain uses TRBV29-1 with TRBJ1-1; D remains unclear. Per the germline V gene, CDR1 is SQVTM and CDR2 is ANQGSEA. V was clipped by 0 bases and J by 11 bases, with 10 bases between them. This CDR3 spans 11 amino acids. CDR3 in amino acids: CSVEDRRKAFF. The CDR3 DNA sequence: TGCAGCGTTGAAGATCGACGCAAGGCTTTCTTT. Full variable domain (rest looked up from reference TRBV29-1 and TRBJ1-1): SAVISQKPSRDICQRGTSLTIQCQVDSQVTMMFWYRQQPGQSLTLIATANQGSEATYESGFVIDKFPISRPNLTFSTLTVSNMSPEDSSIYLCSVEDRRKAFFGQGTRLTVV.

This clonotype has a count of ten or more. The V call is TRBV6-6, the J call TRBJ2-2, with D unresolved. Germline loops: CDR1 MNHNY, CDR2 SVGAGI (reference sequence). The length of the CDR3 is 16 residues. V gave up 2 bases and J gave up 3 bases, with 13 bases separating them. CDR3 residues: CASSYRVVGHTGELFF. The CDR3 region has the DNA TGTGCCAGCAGTTACCGGGTAGTAGGTCACACCGGGGAGCTGTTTTTT.

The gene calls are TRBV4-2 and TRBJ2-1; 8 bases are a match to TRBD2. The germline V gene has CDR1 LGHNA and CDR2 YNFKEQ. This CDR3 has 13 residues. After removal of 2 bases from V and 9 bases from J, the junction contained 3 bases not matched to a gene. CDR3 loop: CASSQPGGGEQFF. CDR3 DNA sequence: TGTGCCAGCAGCCAACCGGGAGGGGGTGAGCAGTTCTTC.

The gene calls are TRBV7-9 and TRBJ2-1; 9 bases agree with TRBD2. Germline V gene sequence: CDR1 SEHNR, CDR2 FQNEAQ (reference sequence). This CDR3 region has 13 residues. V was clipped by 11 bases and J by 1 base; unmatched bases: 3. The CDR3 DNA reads TGTGCCTCTAGCGGGACGTCCTACAATGAGCAGTTCTTC. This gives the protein CASSGTSYNEQFF. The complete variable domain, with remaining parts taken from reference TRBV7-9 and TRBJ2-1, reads DTGVSQNPRHKITKRGQNVTFRCDPISEHNRLYWYRQTLGQGPEFLTYFQNEAQLEKSRLLSDRFSAERPKGSFSTLEIQRTEQGDSAMYLCASSGTSYNEQFFGPGTRLTVL.

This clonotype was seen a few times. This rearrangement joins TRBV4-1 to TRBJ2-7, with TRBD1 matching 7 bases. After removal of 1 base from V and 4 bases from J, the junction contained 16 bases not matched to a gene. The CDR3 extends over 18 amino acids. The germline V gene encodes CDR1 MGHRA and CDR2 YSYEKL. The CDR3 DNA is TGCGCCAGCAGCCAAGTGGCAGGACAGGCGGCCAGGGCGTACGAGCAGTACTTC. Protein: CASSQVAGQAARAYEQYF.

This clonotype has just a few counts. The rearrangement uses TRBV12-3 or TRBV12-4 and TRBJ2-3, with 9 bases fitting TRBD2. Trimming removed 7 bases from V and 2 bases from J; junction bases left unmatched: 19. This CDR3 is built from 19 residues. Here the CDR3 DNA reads TGTGCCAGCAACCCGGGCGTGGCTAGCGGGGACGTTTCCACAGATACGCAGTATTTT. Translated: CASNPGVASGDVSTDTQYF.